Following are 28 T cell receptor beta chains from one sample sequenced in a study of blood T cell repertoires in COVID-19 (dated by TCRdb to 2019 to 2021). Library method: the immunoSEQ multiplex PCR assay. What TCRdb holds here is the immuneACCESS table cut down to in-frame rearrangements. Part of the clones is not present; checked against another copy, under half of the missing clones reflect an unresolved V gene, and the others are unexplained. The sample table contains over 250,000 clones; only one count was recorded for 83% of them. The ten largest clones add up to approximately 9% of the sample. Sequencing used peripheral blood. Source of these receptors: a woman aged 50 to 65 who had recovered from COVID-19.

The V call is TRBV7-2, the J call TRBJ2-7; 10 nucleotides align to TRBD1. Germline V lookup: CDR1 SGHTA, CDR2 FQGNSA. J gave up 1 base and V 5 bases, and 5 bases lay outside the gene matches. CDR3 length: 15 residues. The CDR3 bases are TGTGCCAGCAGCCCGGGACAGGGGAAATCCTACGAGCAGTACTTC. Translating it yields CASSPGQGKSYEQYF.

V gene TRBV27 combines with J gene TRBJ2-2; a weak D match, TRBD2 (5 bases). V gave up 1 base and J gave up 2 bases, with 17 bases separating them. Per germline, CDR1 MNHEY and CDR2 SMNVEV (reference sequence). The CDR3 extends over 18 amino acids. CDR3 protein: CASSLWIGGLGNTGELFF. As DNA, the CDR3 is TGTGCCAGCAGTTTATGGATCGGCGGGTTAGGTAACACCGGGGAGCTGTTTTTT.

The genes are TRBV29-1 and TRBJ2-3, with D possibly being TRBD2 (6 bases). V lost 4 bases, J lost 0 bases, and 11 bases lay in between. Germline V CDR1 and CDR2: SQVTM, ANQGSEA. The CDR3 totals 14 residues. DNA of the CDR3: TGCAGCGTTGGAGTAGCGGTGAGCACAGATACGCAGTATTTT. The encoded protein is CSVGVAVSTDTQYF.

This clone was seen only once. This chain uses TRBV28 with TRBJ1-2; 8 bases are a match to TRBD1. J lost 8 bases, V lost 3 bases, and 5 bases had no gene match. This CDR3 has 13 residues. Germline assignment: CDR1 MDHEN and CDR2 SYDVKM. CDR3 in amino acids: CASSFSGGAGYTF. CDR3 DNA: TGTGCCAGCAGTTTTTCAGGGGGCGCCGGCTACACCTTC.

The table lists this clone with a few counts. This chain joins TRBV7-2 and TRBJ1-6; the match to TRBD1 covers 9 bases. Germline V CDR1 and CDR2: SGHTA, FQGNSA. V was pared by 6 bases and J by 9 bases, with 9 bases of the junction left unmatched. The CDR3 runs 15 residues. The CDR3 DNA follows: TGTGCCAGCAGTCCGGGACAGGGAGCATTTTCACCCCTCCACTTT. It specifies CASSPGQGAFSPLHF.

This clone was detected once. The V and J genes are TRBV12-3 or TRBV12-4 and TRBJ2-7; possibly TRBD1 for D (6 bases). This CDR3 has 13 residues. V dropped 1 base and J dropped 5 bases, with 9 bases sitting between them. The CDR3 DNA reads as TGTGCCAGCAGTTTAGGGGCAGGGGACGAGCAGTACTTC. This translates into CASSLGAGDEQYF.

The chain carries TRBV24-1 and TRBJ2-2, with a weak D call TRBD1 (5 bases). CDR3 length: 14 residues. Trimming took 4 bases from V and 4 from J, leaving 9 bases between them. Germline V gives CDR1 KGHDR, CDR2 SFDVKD. DNA for the CDR3: TGTGCCACCAGTGACCCGGACACCACCGGGGAGCTGTTTTTT. Its translation is CATSDPDTTGELFF.

The chain has TRBV11-2 and TRBJ1-1, with TRBD1 as a possible D gene (6 bases). Trimming cost V 2 bases and J 4 bases, with 11 bases left between them. This CDR3 region has 14 residues. Per germline, CDR1 SGHAT and CDR2 FQNNGV. CDR3 loop: CASSLKGGATEAFF. The CDR3 region has the DNA TGTGCCAGCAGCTTAAAGGGGGGGGCCACTGAAGCTTTCTTT.

The chain combines TRBV28 with TRBJ1-2; no clear D. The V end was cut by 3 bases, the J end by 6 bases, with 11 bases between. Germline CDR1 is MDHEN and CDR2 is SYDVKM. This CDR3 comprises 13 residues. CDR3 region: CASSFRRRDGYTF. In DNA, the CDR3 is TGTGCCAGCAGTTTCCGCAGGAGGGATGGCTACACCTTC.

The V and J genes are TRBV3-1 (or the pseudogene TRBV3-2) and TRBJ1-6, with a tentative D call TRBD1 (5 bases). Per germline, CDR1 LGHDT and CDR2 YNNKEL (reference sequence). The CDR3 consists of 15 residues. V shed 3 bases and J shed 7 bases, with 13 bases lying between them. As DNA, the CDR3 is TGTGCCAGCAGCCACAACGGGGGTCTAAATTCACCCCTCCACTTT. It specifies CASSHNGGLNSPLHF.

The chain recombines TRBV5-5 with TRBJ1-5; D unresolved. V lost 4 bases, J lost 0 bases, and 11 bases lay in between. The germline CDR1 and CDR2 sequences are SGHKS and YYEKEE (reference sequence). The CDR3 consists of 15 residues. This chain's CDR3 is CASSRNSDSNQPQHF. For the CDR3, the DNA is TGTGCCAGCAGCCGCAACAGTGATAGCAATCAGCCCCAGCATTTT.

This rearrangement joins TRBV5-1 to TRBJ2-1; D is ambiguous. Germline-derived CDR1 and CDR2 are SGHRS and YFSETQ. The CDR3 runs 15 residues. V dropped 2 bases and J dropped 0 bases, with 9 bases sitting between them. The CDR3 DNA reads TGCGCCAGCAGCTTTAGCTTAAGCTCCTACAATGAGCAGTTCTTC. This sequence encodes CASSFSLSSYNEQFF. The entire variable domain, with the rest obtained from reference TRBV5-1 and TRBJ2-1, is as follows: KAGVTQTPRYLIKTRGQQVTLSCSPISGHRSVSWYQQTPGQGLQFLFEYFSETQRNKGNFPGRFSGRQFSNSRSEMNVSTLELGDSALYLCASSFSLSSYNEQFFGPGTRLTVL.

This clone has only one observation. The V and J genes are TRBV7-3 and TRBJ1-1; D is possibly TRBD1 (5 bases). The CDR3 extends over 13 amino acids. Germline V lookup: CDR1 SGHTA, CDR2 FQGTGA. V lost 5 bases to trimming and J lost 1 base, with 8 bases between them. The CDR3 region is CASSNDRNTEAFF. The CDR3 coding sequence is TGTGCCAGCAGCAACGACAGGAACACTGAAGCTTTCTTT.

The chain carries TRBV2 and TRBJ2-7; D is uncertain. Germline V gives CDR1 SNHLY, CDR2 FYNNEI. The CDR3 has 13 amino acids. The germline V and J ends were trimmed by 9 bases and 5 bases, with 17 bases remaining between them. Here the CDR3 reads CASNIQAVHEQYF. The CDR3 region has the DNA TGTGCCAGTAATATCCAGGCCGTCCACGAGCAGTACTTC. The full variable domain, completed using reference TRBV2 and TRBJ2-7, is EPEVTQTPSHQVTQMGQEVILRCVPISNHLYFYWYRQILGQKVEFLVSFYNNEISEKSEIFDDQFSVERPDGSNFTLKIRSTKLEDSAMYFCASNIQAVHEQYFGPGTRLTVT.

The V gene is TRBV5-5, the J gene TRBJ1-5, with D possibly matching TRBD1 (5 bases). Germline CDR1 is SGHKS and CDR2 is YYEKEE (reference sequence). The V end was cut by 5 bases, the J end by 2 bases, with 11 bases between. The CDR3 is 14 amino acids. The CDR3 bases are TGTGCCAGCAGTTCCTGGGGGGGCAATCAGCCCCAGCATTTT. It yields the protein CASSSWGGNQPQHF.

The chain employs TRBV11-2 and TRBJ2-1; 7 bases map to TRBD1. Germline V gene data show CDR1 as SGHAT and CDR2 as FQNNGV. The CDR3 contains 12 residues. Trimming cost V 0 bases and J 10 bases; bases outside gene matches: 0. CDR3 DNA sequence: TGTGCCAGCAGCTTAGAAGGGGGCGAGCAGTTCTTC. Translation gives CASSLEGGEQFF.

The chain couples TRBV11-2 to TRBJ1-3; no clear D. This CDR3 has 15 amino acids. With 2 bases removed from V and 4 bases from J, the gap between germline ends came to 12 bases. CDR1 SGHAT and CDR2 FQNNGV come from the germline V gene. For the CDR3, the DNA is TGTGCCAGCAGCTTAAATCCGGGAACAGGAAACACCATATATTTT. Translation: CASSLNPGTGNTIYF.

This chain connects TRBV29-1 to TRBJ1-1, with D perhaps matching TRBD1 (5 bases). The germline V gene has CDR1 SQVTM and CDR2 ANQGSEA. V was pared by 7 bases and J by 8 bases, with 17 bases between. This CDR3 comprises 12 residues. CDR3 nucleotides: TGCAGCGGTGGGACTCCCGGCGTGGAAGCTTTCTTT. This codes for CSGGTPGVEAFF.

This clone was recorded a few times. V gene TRBV6-4 combines with J gene TRBJ1-4; 10 bases are shared with TRBD1. The CDR3 covers 11 residues. Germline trimming cut 9 bases from V and 14 bases from J; bases unmatched to any gene: 6. Germline CDR1 is MRHNA and CDR2 is SNTAGT. CDR3 in amino acids: CASRDRGGLFF. The DNA of the CDR3 is TGTGCCAGTCGGGACAGGGGCGGTCTGTTTTTT.

This rearrangement joins TRBV19 to TRBJ1-5, with D perhaps TRBD1 (5 bases). Germline V gene data show CDR1 as LNHDA and CDR2 as SQIVND (reference sequence). V lost 5 bases and J lost 3, with 14 bases in between. The CDR3 sequence is 15 residues long. The CDR3 DNA sequence: TGTGCCAGTAGTTCCCAGGGATATCACAATCAGCCCCAGCATTTT. It codes for CASSSQGYHNQPQHF.

This clone was counted once. This chain connects TRBV11-2 to TRBJ2-7; TRBD1 is a possible D gene (6 bases). Trimming shortened V by 1 base and J by 7 bases, and 20 bases separated the two germline ends. This CDR3 is built from 16 residues. Germline V lookup: CDR1 SGHAT, CDR2 FQNNGV. CDR3 in amino acids: CASSLAPGQPPREQYF. CDR3 DNA sequence: TGTGCCAGCAGCTTAGCACCGGGACAACCACCTCGGGAGCAGTACTTC.

The chain uses TRBV4-3 and TRBJ1-4, with 11 bases fitting TRBD1. V gave up 3 bases and J gave up 8 bases; unmatched junction bases: 2. The length of the CDR3 is 14 residues. Germline loops: CDR1 LGHNA, CDR2 YSLEER. The CDR3 DNA reads TGCGCCAGCAGCCACGGACAGGGGGCGGAAAAACTGTTTTTT. Amino acids: CASSHGQGAEKLFF.

This clone was picked up a small number of times. This chain connects TRBV7-8 to TRBJ1-6; TRBD1 agrees at 7 bases. From germline, CDR1 is SGHVS and CDR2 FQNEAQ. V lost 6 bases to trimming and J lost 2 bases; unmatched junction nucleotides: 7. The CDR3 is made up of 16 amino acids. The CDR3 DNA sequence: TGTGCCAGCAGTATGACAGGGAGTCCCTATAATTCACCCCTCCACTTT. It encodes CASSMTGSPYNSPLHF.

The J gene is TRBJ2-7, the V gene TRBV7-8, with 10 bases identical to TRBD1. The trim removed 4 bases at V and 3 bases at J, leaving 9 bases unmatched. The CDR3 sequence is 16 residues long. The germline V gene has CDR1 SGHVS and CDR2 FQNEAQ. The CDR3 region has the DNA TGTGCCAGCAGCTCTCCGGGGGACAGGGGTGTCTACGAGCAGTACTTC. Its translation: CASSSPGDRGVYEQYF. The entire variable domain, with the rest obtained from reference TRBV7-8 and TRBJ2-7, is as follows: GAGVSQSPRYKVAKRGQDVALRCDPISGHVSLFWYQQALGQGPEFLTYFQNEAQLDKSGLPSDRFFAERPEGSVSTLKIQRTQQEDSAVYLCASSSPGDRGVYEQYFGPGTRLTVT.

This clone was seen a single time. J is TRBJ1-5 and V is TRBV28, with D possibly TRBD1 on 6 matching bases. The CDR3 totals 18 residues. The germline CDR1 and CDR2 sequences are MDHEN and SYDVKM. The V gene lost 5 bases and the J gene lost 7 bases, with 27 bases spanning the gap. The CDR3 spells CASSPSWGRQVVGQPQHF. Written as DNA, the CDR3 is TGTGCCAGCAGTCCTTCTTGGGGCCGACAGGTAGTGGGACAGCCCCAGCATTTT.

The rearrangement uses TRBV6-5 and TRBJ1-1; 8 bases are a match to TRBD1. The CDR3 runs 14 residues. V was clipped by 6 bases and J by 1 base; unmatched bases: 4. The V gene's germline CDR1 is MNHEY and CDR2 SVGAGI. The CDR3 nucleotides are TGTGCCAGCAGACGAGACAGGGGGAACACTGAAGCTTTCTTT. Protein: CASRRDRGNTEAFF.

The chain carries TRBV19 and TRBJ2-1; 12 bases agree with TRBD2. The CDR3 runs to 15 residues. Germline CDR1 and CDR2: LNHDA and SQIVND (reference sequence). V dropped 3 bases and J dropped 10; count of bases not matched to a gene: 7. The CDR3 loop is CASSILAGGFGEQFF. In DNA form, the CDR3 reads TGTGCCAGTAGTATTCTAGCGGGAGGGTTCGGGGAGCAGTTCTTC.

The gene calls are TRBV19 and TRBJ2-3, with 13 bases that match TRBD2. Germline V gives CDR1 LNHDA, CDR2 SQIVND (reference sequence). The CDR3 contains 15 residues. With 8 bases clipped from V and 2 bases from J, the junction kept 4 bases outside the gene matches. The CDR3 DNA reads as TGTGCCAGTTCCGGACTAGCGGGAGTCACAGATACGCAGTATTTT. Translated, it gives CASSGLAGVTDTQYF.